This TCR beta chain was sequenced in a study of T cells in women clearing cervical HPV infection. HPV was found by MY09/MY11 PCR and dot-blot genotyping. Notes on this clone: Its antigen remains unidentified. The read terminates 3 residues before the CDR3 end, so the remaining end is supplied by the germline J gene.

General study results and limits: TRBV6-7 abundance was lower in cases than controls (0.11% versus 0.16%).

The germline V gene has CDR1 DFQATT and CDR2 SNEGSKA (reference sequence). The CDR3 runs to 18 residues. After removal of 2 bases from V and 7 bases from J, the junction contained 19 bases not matched to a gene. The protocol was immunoSEQ multiplex PCR, while the TCRdb copy is restricted to in-frame clones and leaves out a portion. The sample table sets out about 37,000 clones. The gene calls are TRBV20-1 and TRBJ1-1; 10 bases are shared with TRBD1. The TCR sequence derives from a woman aged 18 to 75 with a cervical HPV16 infection that either progressed to CIN3+ or cleared (not recorded which). The specimen sequenced was blood buffy coat. The CDR3 spells CSARLIGTGAFPAGEAFF. The covered CDR3 bases are TGCAGTGCTAGACTGATTGGGACAGGGGCCTTCCCGGCGGGTGAA.